One TCR beta chain is described in this entry. Assignments of participants to cohorts depended upon their own reported clinical history. This CDR3 region has 12 residues. CDR1 and CDR2 (germline): MDHEN, SYDVKM. V shed 6 bases, J shed 4 bases, and the junction held 1 base outside the gene matches. The entry originates in a study of blood T cell repertoires in COVID-19. Original data processing: Amplified reference gene primers provided the basis for estimating nucleated cell counts. Produced via immunoSEQ multiplex PCR; TCRdb's table is partial and in-frame only. V, J and clone size are those of that table, while D and trimming were read from the DNA. Among 300,000 to 350,000 clones listed, over 75% were seen once.

The receptor was isolated from a woman between 25 and 40 years old who had recovered from COVID-19. V and J are TRBV28 and TRBJ1-1; 8 bases agree with TRBD1. The sequencing input was PBMCs or T cells enriched from blood (not recorded which). The CDR3 coding sequence is TGTGCCAGCAGAACAGGGGGCACTGAAGCTTTCTTT. As protein: CASRTGGTEAFF.